The clone carrying this T cell receptor (beta chain) appeared a few times. Its antigen remains unknown. The data are from a study of vaccination and CD4 T cells after COVID-19. Background on the study: Six male and four female convalescents took part, two of them Hispanic. Drawing of post-COVID samples took place a median approximately 100 days after diagnosis (range 35 to 161). Researchers treated control cultures with a CEFX pool, an HIV-1 Nef pool, or no peptide. Study-wide results and limits: Post-vaccination, and not before, a median roughly 90% of reactive clones appeared in convalescent patients.

The Oncomine TCR Beta short-read assay generated sequence data from the DNA of cultured CD4+ T cells. TCRdb recomputed calls from the PCR reads with MiXCR, one row per CDR3 protein. The repertoire consists of around 5,000 distinct CDR3 sequences, with about two fifths occurring once and the leading ten covering more than 9%. Treatment defined: roughly 10-day PBMC culture with coronavirus spike peptide pools or control peptides (ViraFEST assay). In germline, CDR1 is DFQATT, CDR2 SNEGSKA (reference sequence). V gave up 6 bases and J gave up 9 bases, with 15 bases separating them. This CDR3 region has 11 residues.

V gene TRBV20-1 combines with J gene TRBJ2-7; possibly TRBD1 or TRBD2 for D (5 bases each). The source of this sequence is a human donor who had recovered from COVID-19. The sample was CD4+ T cells from blood, cultured in vitro. The CDR3 bases are TGCAGTGCCGGCGGTGGGGACCGGCAGTACTTC. This translates into CSAGGGDRQYF.